Below, 14 T cell receptor beta chains from the same sample are listed, as sequenced in a study of OX40 agonist ivuxolimab in advanced cancers. Here immunoSEQ multiplex PCR was the method, and the copy in TCRdb shows in-frame clones only, minus some. The table has under 85,000 clones, around nine tenths seen once. The starting material was CD4+ or CD8+ T cells sorted from blood, obtained in a trial of the OX40 agonist ivuxolimab. These TCRs come from an adult with an advanced solid tumor such as melanoma, head and neck, liver or kidney cancer.

The V and J genes are TRBV10-3 and TRBJ2-3; D is unresolved. Germline V CDR1 and CDR2: ENHRY, SYGVKD. The CDR3 extends over 11 amino acids. V lost 3 bases, J lost 2 bases, and 0 bases lay in between. CDR3 loop: CAISDTDTQYF. The DNA for the CDR3 is TGTGCCATCAGTGACACAGATACGCAGTATTTT.

The chain combines TRBV6-6 with TRBJ1-6; D is possibly TRBD1 (5 bases). CDR3 size: 14 residues. The germline gives CDR1 MNHNY, CDR2 SVGAGI (reference sequence). V lost 8 bases and J 6 bases, leaving 14 bases between the germline ends. The CDR3 spells CASGSSRANSPLHF. The CDR3 DNA reads as TGTGCCAGCGGGTCGTCCAGGGCTAATTCACCCCTCCACTTT.

The chain has TRBV18 and TRBJ2-5; D unresolved. With 8 bases removed from V and 6 bases from J, the gap between germline ends came to 19 bases. In germline, CDR1 is KGHSH, CDR2 LQKENI. This CDR3 comprises 14 residues. The CDR3 DNA is TGTGCCAGCACTCGCGGCGGAGACCACCAGACCCAGTACTTC. Amino acids: CASTRGGDHQTQYF.

This clone turned up a few times. No conserved phenylalanine or tryptophan ends this CDR3, so it is likely a read error. The limits of the CDR3 on the DNA are not certain, so only TCRdb's listed CDR3 is given. The V and J genes are TRBV10-1 and TRBJ1-2. Germline V gives CDR1 WNHNN, CDR2 SYGVQD (reference sequence). The CDR3 contains 9 residues when both ends are counted. This CDR3 reads CASRGSRPG.

V is TRBV5-1 and J is TRBJ1-4, with a weak D call TRBD1 (6 bases). The CDR3 is 14 amino acids. Per germline, CDR1 SGHRS and CDR2 YFSETQ. The V end was cut by 2 bases, the J end by 5 bases, with 10 bases between. The CDR3 spells CASSLRTENEKLFF. The CDR3 DNA is TGCGCCAGCAGCTTAAGGACAGAGAATGAAAAACTGTTTTTT.

This rearrangement joins TRBV7-2 to TRBJ1-5; D is perhaps TRBD1 (5 bases). The CDR3 consists of 12 residues. In germline, CDR1 is SGHTA, CDR2 FQGNSA. V was pared by 2 bases and J by 7 bases, with 6 bases between. CDR3 protein: CASSLRDQPQHF. The CDR3, as DNA: TGTGCCAGCAGCTTAAGGGACCAGCCCCAGCATTTT. The entire variable domain, with the rest obtained from reference TRBV7-2 and TRBJ1-5, is as follows: GAGVSQSPSNKVTEKGKDVELRCDPISGHTALYWYRQSLGQGLEFLIYFQGNSAPDKSGLPSDRFSAERTGGSVSTLTIQRTQQEDSAVYLCASSLRDQPQHFGDGTRLSIL.

The V gene is TRBV7-8, the J gene TRBJ2-1, with unresolved D. The CDR3 consists of 11 residues. Germline-derived CDR1 and CDR2 are SGHVS and FQNEAQ. The V end was cut by 2 bases, the J end by 9 bases, with 5 bases between. CDR3 coding DNA: TGTGCCAGCAGCTTATCGGGTGAGCAGTTCTTC. It yields the protein CASSLSGEQFF.

The rearrangement links TRBV7-6 to TRBJ1-3; D gene ambiguous. This CDR3 has 14 amino acids. Between the trimmed V and J ends, which lost 4 bases and 4 bases, there was a span of 11 bases. Germline V gene sequence: CDR1 SGHVS, CDR2 FNYEAQ. The chain's CDR3 is CASSSPRTGNTIYF. CDR3 sequence (DNA): TGTGCCAGCAGCTCTCCCAGGACCGGAAACACCATATATTTT.

This clone appeared once. The rearrangement uses TRBV7-2 and TRBJ1-5, with 8 positions matching TRBD1. The junction had 7 bases not matched to a gene; V was cut back by 2 bases and J by 7 bases. CDR3 length: 15 amino acids. In germline, CDR1 is SGHTA, CDR2 FQGNSA. The chain's CDR3 is CASSLSHRGGQPQHF. In nucleotides, the CDR3 is TGTGCCAGCAGCTTATCCCACAGGGGGGGGCAGCCCCAGCATTTT.

This rearrangement joins TRBV5-4 to TRBJ2-1, with 7 bases matching TRBD2. The J segment lost 4 bases and the V segment lost 2 bases, leaving 6 bases of the junction unmatched. CDR1 and CDR2 from the germline V gene are SGHNT and YYREEE (reference sequence). There are 15 residues in the CDR3. The CDR3 region has the DNA TGTGCCAGCAGCTTAGGCGGGAGCGTATACAATGAGCAGTTCTTC. Its protein is CASSLGGSVYNEQFF.

V is TRBV5-1 and J is TRBJ2-1, with D possibly TRBD2 on 5 matching bases. V lost 1 base and J 5 bases, leaving 10 bases between the germline ends. The CDR3 totals 14 residues. Germline V lookup: CDR1 SGHRS, CDR2 YFSETQ. DNA for the CDR3: TGCGCCAGCAGCTTGAGTAGCGAGAACAATGAGCAGTTCTTC. This encodes CASSLSSENNEQFF.

The genes are TRBV11-3 and TRBJ2-1, with 9 bases lining up with TRBD2. Trimming took 5 bases from V and 10 from J; bases not matched to a gene: 9. Germline CDR1 SGHNT, CDR2 YENEEA. The CDR3 has 14 amino acids. The CDR3 DNA reads TGTGCCAGCAGCCCTAGCGGGGCGGGAGGAGAGCAGTTCTTC. Translated, it gives CASSPSGAGGEQFF.

V and J are TRBV19 and TRBJ2-7, with D perhaps matching TRBD1 (6 bases). CDR3 length: 14 residues. Germline CDR1 reads LNHDA; CDR2 reads SQIVND (reference sequence). Trimming cost V 3 bases and J 0 bases, with 9 bases left between them. CDR3 in DNA: TGTGCCAGTAGTATCAGGGGCAGCTCCTACGAGCAGTACTTC. Its translation: CASSIRGSSYEQYF.

This clone has a single count. The chain couples TRBV18 to TRBJ1-2; D gene ambiguous. There are 14 residues in the CDR3. CDR1 and CDR2 from the germline V gene are KGHSH and LQKENI. Trimming took off 4 bases at V and 6 bases at J, with 15 bases between the two ends. Here the CDR3 DNA reads TGTGCCAGCTCACTCATCCCCGTTGGCGATGGCTACACCTTC. It yields the protein CASSLIPVGDGYTF.